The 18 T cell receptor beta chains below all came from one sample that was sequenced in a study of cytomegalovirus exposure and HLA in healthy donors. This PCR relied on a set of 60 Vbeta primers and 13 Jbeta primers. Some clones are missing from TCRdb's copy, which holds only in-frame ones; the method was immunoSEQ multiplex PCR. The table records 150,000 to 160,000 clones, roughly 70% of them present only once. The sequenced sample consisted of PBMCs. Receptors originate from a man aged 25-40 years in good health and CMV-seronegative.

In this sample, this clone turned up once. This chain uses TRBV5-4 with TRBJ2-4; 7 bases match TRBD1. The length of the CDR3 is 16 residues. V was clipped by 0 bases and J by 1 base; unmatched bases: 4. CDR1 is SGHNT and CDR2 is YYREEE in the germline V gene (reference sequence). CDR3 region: CASSLGDRVAKNIQYF. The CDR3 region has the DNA TGTGCCAGCAGCTTGGGAGACAGGGTGGCCAAAAACATTCAGTACTTC.

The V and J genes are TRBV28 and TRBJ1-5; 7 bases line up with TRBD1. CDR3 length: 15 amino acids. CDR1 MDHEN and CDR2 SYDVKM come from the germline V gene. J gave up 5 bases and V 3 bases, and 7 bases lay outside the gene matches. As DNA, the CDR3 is TGTGCCAGCAGTTTGGCCCAGGGGGAGGATCAGCCCCAGCATTTT. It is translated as CASSLAQGEDQPQHF.

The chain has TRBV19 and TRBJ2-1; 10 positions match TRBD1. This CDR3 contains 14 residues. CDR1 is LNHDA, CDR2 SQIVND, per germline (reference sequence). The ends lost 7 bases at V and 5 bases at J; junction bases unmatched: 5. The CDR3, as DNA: TGTGCCAGTACCTCGGACAGGGGGGACAATGAGCAGTTCTTC. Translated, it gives CASTSDRGDNEQFF.

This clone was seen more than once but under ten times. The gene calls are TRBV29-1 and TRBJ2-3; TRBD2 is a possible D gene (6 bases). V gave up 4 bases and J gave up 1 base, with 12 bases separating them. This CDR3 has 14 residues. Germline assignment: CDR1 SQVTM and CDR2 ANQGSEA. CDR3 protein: CSVGTGDGTDTQYF. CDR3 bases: TGCAGCGTTGGTACGGGGGATGGCACAGATACGCAGTATTTT.

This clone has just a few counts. The CDR3 DNA follows: TGTGCCAGCAGCTTAGAAGAAGGGGGTGGTAATTCACCCCTCCACTTT. Amino acids: CASSLEEGGGNSPLHF. This rearrangement joins TRBV7-2 to TRBJ1-6, with D possibly being TRBD1 (6 bases). The V gene's germline CDR1 is SGHTA and CDR2 FQGNSA. V lost 1 base and J 6 bases, leaving 13 bases between the germline ends. The CDR3 length is 16 residues.

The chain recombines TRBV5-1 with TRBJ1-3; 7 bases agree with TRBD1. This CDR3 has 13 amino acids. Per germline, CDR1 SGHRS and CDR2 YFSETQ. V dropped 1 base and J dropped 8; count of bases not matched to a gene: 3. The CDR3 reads CASSLNRGDTIYF. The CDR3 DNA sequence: TGCGCCAGCAGCTTGAACAGGGGCGACACCATATATTTT.

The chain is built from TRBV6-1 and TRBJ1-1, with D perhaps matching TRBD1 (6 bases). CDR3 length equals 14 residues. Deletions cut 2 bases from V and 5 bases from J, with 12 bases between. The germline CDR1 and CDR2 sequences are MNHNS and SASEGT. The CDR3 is CASSEQGRSTEAFF. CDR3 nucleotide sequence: TGTGCCAGCAGTGAACAGGGGCGCAGTACTGAAGCTTTCTTT.

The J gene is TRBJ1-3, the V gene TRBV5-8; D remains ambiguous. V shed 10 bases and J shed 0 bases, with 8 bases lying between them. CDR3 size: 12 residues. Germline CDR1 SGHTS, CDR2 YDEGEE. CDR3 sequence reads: CAAGNSGNTIYF. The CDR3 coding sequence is TGTGCCGCCGGGAACTCTGGAAACACCATATATTTT.

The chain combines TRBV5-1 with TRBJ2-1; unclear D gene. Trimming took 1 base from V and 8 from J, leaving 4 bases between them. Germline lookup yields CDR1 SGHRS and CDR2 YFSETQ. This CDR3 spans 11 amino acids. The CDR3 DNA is TGCGCCAGCAGCTTGCGGTATGAGCAGTTCTTC. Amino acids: CASSLRYEQFF. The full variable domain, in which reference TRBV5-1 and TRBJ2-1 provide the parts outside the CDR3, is KAGVTQTPRYLIKTRGQQVTLSCSPISGHRSVSWYQQTPGQGLQFLFEYFSETQRNKGNFPGRFSGRQFSNSRSEMNVSTLELGDSALYLCASSLRYEQFFGPGTRLTVL.

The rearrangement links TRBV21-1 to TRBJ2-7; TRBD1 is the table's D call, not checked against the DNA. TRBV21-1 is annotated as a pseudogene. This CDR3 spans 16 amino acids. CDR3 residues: CASSPHEDRGSYEQYF. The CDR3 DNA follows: TGTGCCAGCAGCCCGCATGAGGACAGGGGGAGCTACGAGCAGTACTTC.

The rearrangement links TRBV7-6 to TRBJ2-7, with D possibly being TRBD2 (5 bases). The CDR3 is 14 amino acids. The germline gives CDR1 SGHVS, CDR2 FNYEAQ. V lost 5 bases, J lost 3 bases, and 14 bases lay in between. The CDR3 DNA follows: TGTGCCAGCAGCCTACGGTTAGGAGGCTACGAGCAGTACTTC. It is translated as CASSLRLGGYEQYF.

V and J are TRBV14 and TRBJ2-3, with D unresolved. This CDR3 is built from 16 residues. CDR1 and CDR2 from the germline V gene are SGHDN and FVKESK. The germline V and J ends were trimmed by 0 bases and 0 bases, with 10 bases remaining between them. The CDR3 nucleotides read TGTGCCAGCAGCCAAGAGGAGCTATGGAGCACAGATACGCAGTATTTT. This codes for CASSQEELWSTDTQYF.

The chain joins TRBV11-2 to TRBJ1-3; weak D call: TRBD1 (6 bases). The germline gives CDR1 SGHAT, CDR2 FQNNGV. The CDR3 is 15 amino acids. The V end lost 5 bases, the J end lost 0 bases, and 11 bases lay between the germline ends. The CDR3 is CASSQGSFSGNTIYF. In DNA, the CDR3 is TGTGCCAGCAGCCAGGGGTCCTTCTCTGGAAACACCATATATTTT. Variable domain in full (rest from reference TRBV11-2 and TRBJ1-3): EAGVAQSPRYKIIEKRQSVAFWCNPISGHATLYWYQQILGQGPKLLIQFQNNGVVDDSQLPKDRFSAERLKGVDSTLKIQPAKLEDSAVYLCASSQGSFSGNTIYFGEGSWLTVV.

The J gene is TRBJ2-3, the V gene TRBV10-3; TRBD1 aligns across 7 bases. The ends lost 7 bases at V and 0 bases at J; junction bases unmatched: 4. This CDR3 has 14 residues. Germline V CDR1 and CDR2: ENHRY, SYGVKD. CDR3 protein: CAIKGGPSTDTQYF. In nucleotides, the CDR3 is TGTGCCATCAAAGGGGGCCCGAGCACAGATACGCAGTATTTT.

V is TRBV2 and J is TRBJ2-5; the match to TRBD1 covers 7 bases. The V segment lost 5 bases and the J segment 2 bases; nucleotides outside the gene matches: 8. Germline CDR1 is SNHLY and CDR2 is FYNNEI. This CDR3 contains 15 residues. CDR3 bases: TGTGCCAGCAGTCCCCAGACAGGGCGTCAAGAGACCCAGTACTTC. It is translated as CASSPQTGRQETQYF.

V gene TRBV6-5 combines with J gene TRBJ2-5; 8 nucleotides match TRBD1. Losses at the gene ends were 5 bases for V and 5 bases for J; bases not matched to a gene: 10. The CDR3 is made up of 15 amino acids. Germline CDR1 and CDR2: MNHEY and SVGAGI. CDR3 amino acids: CASSAPGQAVETQYF. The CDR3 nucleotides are TGTGCCAGCAGTGCCCCGGGACAGGCAGTGGAGACCCAGTACTTC.

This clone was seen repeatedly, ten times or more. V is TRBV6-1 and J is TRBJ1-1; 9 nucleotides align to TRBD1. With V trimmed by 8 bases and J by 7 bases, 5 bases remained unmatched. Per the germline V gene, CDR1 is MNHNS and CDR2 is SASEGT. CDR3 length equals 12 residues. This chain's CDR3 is CASHRGQSEAFF. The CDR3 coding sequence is TGTGCCAGCCACAGGGGGCAGAGTGAAGCTTTCTTT.

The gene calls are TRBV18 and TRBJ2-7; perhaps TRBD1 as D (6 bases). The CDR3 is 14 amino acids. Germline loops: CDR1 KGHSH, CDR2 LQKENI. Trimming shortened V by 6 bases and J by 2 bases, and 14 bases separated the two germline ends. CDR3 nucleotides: TGTGCCAGCTCCCCGGGACAAGGACCCTACGAGCAGTACTTC. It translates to CASSPGQGPYEQYF.